The following is a T cell receptor (beta chain) sequence with its context. The PCR employed 60 Vbeta primers together with 13 Jbeta primers. Profiled with immunoSEQ multiplex PCR; TCRdb holds only in-frame clones, not every one. The table lists roughly 100,000 clones, 74% of them singletons. Trimming removed 5 bases at V and 8 bases at J, with 14 bases between. The V gene's germline CDR1 is SGHTA and CDR2 FQGTGA. The CDR3 sequence is 13 residues long. The data were obtained in a study of cytomegalovirus exposure and HLA in healthy donors. Sequenced material: PBMCs. The chain employs TRBV7-3 and TRBJ2-3; D may be TRBD2 (6 bases). The receptor was isolated from a man aged 45-65 years in good health and CMV-seropositive. The DNA for the CDR3 is TGTGCCAGCAGCGAGGGGACTGGCATTACGCAGTATTTT. It encodes CASSEGTGITQYF.